The 21 T cell receptor beta chains below all came from one sample that was sequenced in a study of cytomegalovirus exposure and HLA in healthy donors. 13 Jbeta primers and 60 Vbeta primers were used for the PCR. The repertoire was sequenced with immunoSEQ multiplex PCR; TCRdb's copy has only in-frame clones and lacks some. The top ten clones hold 0.6% to 0.95% of a sample with more than 90,000 clones, around 82% of them seen once. Input material: PBMCs. The receptors shown here come from a woman aged 60-75 years in good health and CMV-seronegative.

In DNA form, the CDR3 reads TGTGCCAGCAGCCCGGGACAGCCGGGGAGCAATCAGCCCCAGCATTTT. This translates into CASSPGQPGSNQPQHF. The J gene is TRBJ1-5, the V gene TRBV7-2; 7 bases match TRBD1. CDR1 is SGHTA, CDR2 FQGNSA, per germline. The junction had 8 bases not matched to a gene; V was cut back by 5 bases and J by 1 base. This CDR3 is built from 16 residues.

Concerning this clone: Germline and junction disagree at one end, which may indicate a read error. This chain uses TRBV9 with TRBJ1-3, with 9 bases identical to TRBD1. Per germline, CDR1 SGDLS and CDR2 YYNGEE. CDR3 length: 17 amino acids. For the CDR3, the DNA is TGTGCCAGCAGCGCTACAGGGGGCGCAGGTTCTGGAAGCACCATATATTTT. This codes for CASSATGGAGSGSTIYF.

J is TRBJ1-1 and V is TRBV10-3, with 7 bases matching TRBD1. V was clipped by 8 bases and J by 0 bases; unmatched bases: 6. The CDR3 runs 14 residues. From germline, CDR1 is ENHRY and CDR2 SYGVKD. The CDR3 sequence: CAIQGTAMNTEAFF. The CDR3, as DNA: TGTGCCATCCAAGGGACAGCCATGAACACTGAAGCTTTCTTT.

The J gene is TRBJ2-4, the V gene TRBV7-2; 10 bases align to TRBD2. Looked up from germline, CDR1 is SGHTA and CDR2 is FQGNSA. With 1 base clipped from V and 13 bases from J, the junction kept 13 bases outside the gene matches. The CDR3 has 16 residues. The CDR3 nucleotides read TGTGCCAGCAGCTTAGAGGGTCTAGCGGGAGCCCTGCCCCAGTACTTC. Amino acids: CASSLEGLAGALPQYF.

The V call is TRBV7-9, the J call TRBJ1-5, with D possibly matching TRBD1 (5 bases). The CDR3 is 14 amino acids. Germline-derived CDR1 and CDR2 are SEHNR and FQNEAQ (reference sequence). Trimming pared 1 base from V and 4 bases from J, leaving 8 bases between. Here the CDR3 reads CASSLEGRNQPQHF. Written as DNA, the CDR3 is TGTGCCAGCAGCTTAGAGGGGAGGAATCAGCCCCAGCATTTT. Looking up the rest from reference TRBV7-9 and TRBJ1-5 gives the full variable domain: DTGVSQNPRHKITKRGQNVTFRCDPISEHNRLYWYRQTLGQGPEFLTYFQNEAQLEKSRLLSDRFSAERPKGSFSTLEIQRTEQGDSAMYLCASSLEGRNQPQHFGDGTRLSIL.

The rearrangement links TRBV6-5 to TRBJ2-2; D possibly corresponds to TRBD2 (5 bases). This CDR3 has 14 residues. Germline V lookup: CDR1 MNHEY, CDR2 SVGAGI. The V end lost 2 bases, the J end lost 7 bases, and 11 bases lay between the germline ends. For the CDR3, the DNA is TGTGCCAGCAGTTACACCGGGGTCAACGGGGAGCTGTTTTTT. Translating gives CASSYTGVNGELFF.

The chain has TRBV7-2 and TRBJ2-1, with D perhaps TRBD2 (5 bases). V lost 6 bases and J lost 5, with 17 bases in between. CDR3 length: 15 residues. The germline V gene has CDR1 SGHTA and CDR2 FQGNSA. The CDR3 bases are TGTGCCAGCAGACCCACGGGGTCCGGGAACAATGAGCAGTTCTTC. Amino acids: CASRPTGSGNNEQFF.

The CDR3 sequence: CASSEAREGLNEQFF. CDR3 in DNA: TGTGCCAGCAGTGAAGCGCGGGAGGGGCTCAATGAGCAGTTCTTC. The chain is built from TRBV2 and TRBJ2-1, with 9 bases that match TRBD2. Germline V gene lookup returns CDR1 SNHLY and CDR2 FYNNEI. The V segment lost 0 bases and the J segment 6 bases; nucleotides outside the gene matches: 3. The CDR3 extends over 15 amino acids.

The chain has TRBV5-1 and TRBJ1-1; D remains ambiguous. V was trimmed by 1 base and J by 5 bases, leaving 9 bases between them. Per germline, CDR1 SGHRS and CDR2 YFSETQ. The CDR3 sequence is 13 residues long. DNA for the CDR3: TGCGCCAGCAGCTTGACCCGGGAGACTGAAGCTTTCTTT. Its protein product is CASSLTRETEAFF.

This chain joins TRBV4-3 and TRBJ2-5; 16 bases agree with TRBD2. The J call is doubtful: the DNA matches TRBJ2-7 better. CDR1 LGHNA and CDR2 YSLEER come from the germline V gene. The CDR3 has 16 amino acids. Here the CDR3 DNA reads TGCGCCAGCAGCCAGGGGACTAGCGGGGGGGCCTACGAGCAGTACTTC. The encoded protein is CASSQGTSGGAYEQYF.

This chain links TRBV27 with TRBJ2-7; 10 bases are shared with TRBD2. This CDR3 is 16 amino acids long. Germline V gene sequence: CDR1 MNHEY, CDR2 SMNVEV (reference sequence). V dropped 6 bases and J dropped 4; count of bases not matched to a gene: 12. CDR3 bases: TGTGCCAGCAGACCCCGAGGACTAGCGGAGGGGTACGAGCAGTACTTC. Translation gives CASRPRGLAEGYEQYF.

The rearrangement uses TRBV20-1 and TRBJ1-1; 8 nucleotides agree with TRBD1. Germline V lookup: CDR1 DFQATT, CDR2 SNEGSKA (reference sequence). This CDR3 comprises 11 residues. V was clipped by 1 base and J by 11 bases; unmatched bases: 3. The CDR3 DNA follows: TGCAGTGCTAGAGGGGGACAGGAGGCTTTCTTT. Translation gives CSARGGQEAFF.

This chain joins TRBV9 and TRBJ1-4; D remains ambiguous. CDR1 is SGDLS, CDR2 YYNGEE, per germline. Trimming took 0 bases from V and 4 from J, leaving 10 bases between them. The CDR3 runs 15 residues. The CDR3: CASSVGSNLNEKLFF. CDR3 DNA: TGTGCCAGCAGCGTAGGCTCTAACCTTAATGAAAAACTGTTTTTT.

This clone was seen just once. This sequence joins TRBV7-2 and TRBJ2-7; the match to TRBD1 covers 7 bases. Trimming removed 5 bases from V and 0 bases from J; junction bases left unmatched: 4. The germline V gene encodes CDR1 SGHTA and CDR2 FQGNSA. This CDR3 contains 14 residues. The CDR3 coding sequence is TGTGCCAGCAGCGGACGGGACAGCTCCTACGAGCAGTACTTC. It codes for CASSGRDSSYEQYF.

The chain combines TRBV6-1 with TRBJ1-1; 9 positions match TRBD1. J lost 2 bases, V lost 6 bases, and 7 bases had no gene match. Germline V gene data show CDR1 as MNHNS and CDR2 as SASEGT. CDR3 length: 15 amino acids. This CDR3 reads CASRRGTGTNTEAFF. The CDR3 nucleotides read TGTGCCAGCAGGAGGGGGACAGGGACTAACACTGAAGCTTTCTTT.

The J gene is TRBJ1-2, the V gene TRBV6-5; no clear D. V lost 8 bases, J lost 3 bases, and 13 bases lay in between. The CDR3 loop spans 13 amino acids. Germline lookup yields CDR1 MNHEY and CDR2 SVGAGI. This CDR3 reads CASQKEEDYGYTF. In nucleotides, the CDR3 is TGTGCCAGCCAAAAGGAGGAAGACTATGGCTACACCTTC.

This chain joins TRBV27 and TRBJ2-5; 8 bases line up with TRBD2. This CDR3 comprises 16 residues. With 5 bases clipped from V and 7 bases from J, the junction kept 15 bases outside the gene matches. CDR1 and CDR2 from the germline V gene are MNHEY and SMNVEV (reference sequence). The chain's CDR3 is CASSPLGTRGLATQYF. For the CDR3, the DNA is TGTGCCAGCAGTCCACTCGGGACTAGAGGGCTAGCGACCCAGTACTTC.

J is TRBJ1-2 and V is TRBV5-1, with D tentatively TRBD1 (5 bases). The V end was cut by 4 bases, the J end by 3 bases, with 13 bases between. CDR1 is SGHRS, CDR2 YFSETQ, per germline. The CDR3 is 14 amino acids. CDR3 sequence (DNA): TGCGCCAGCAGCGTCGCCAGGGAAGACTATGGCTACACCTTC. It codes for CASSVAREDYGYTF.

The chain is built from TRBV7-8 and TRBJ2-5; 11 nucleotides match TRBD1. Germline CDR1 reads SGHVS; CDR2 reads FQNEAQ. Germline trimming cut 5 bases from V and 7 bases from J; bases unmatched to any gene: 3. This CDR3 is built from 13 residues. The CDR3 coding sequence is TGTGCCAGCAGCCCGGGACAGGGGGGGACCCAGTACTTC. Protein: CASSPGQGGTQYF. The full variable domain, its missing parts supplied by reference TRBV7-8 and TRBJ2-5, is GAGVSQSPRYKVAKRGQDVALRCDPISGHVSLFWYQQALGQGPEFLTYFQNEAQLDKSGLPSDRFFAERPEGSVSTLKIQRTQQEDSAVYLCASSPGQGGTQYFGPGTRLLVL.

The chain is built from TRBV4-1 and TRBJ1-1, with 7 bases identical to TRBD1. This CDR3 comprises 15 residues. The germline V gene encodes CDR1 MGHRA and CDR2 YSYEKL. Trimming took 2 bases from V and 3 from J; bases not matched to a gene: 6. The CDR3 sequence is CASSQPDRPDTEAFF. The CDR3 DNA sequence: TGCGCCAGCAGCCAACCGGACAGGCCCGACACTGAAGCTTTCTTT.

V usage is TRBV10-3 and J usage is TRBJ2-3; 9 bases match TRBD1. Losses at the gene ends were 9 bases for V and 0 bases for J; bases not matched to a gene: 4. CDR1 ENHRY and CDR2 SYGVKD come from the germline V gene. This CDR3 has 14 residues. For the CDR3, the DNA is TGTGCCATATCCGGGACAGGGAGCACAGATACGCAGTATTTT. Translation gives CAISGTGSTDTQYF.